This T cell receptor (beta chain) stems from a study of OX40 agonist ivuxolimab in advanced cancers. At the level of the study: Ivuxolimab, an antibody that agonizes OX40 (CD134), was administered to the patients.

About this clone: The antigen is unknown.

Clones were sequenced by immunoSEQ multiplex PCR, and TCRdb holds only the in-frame ones, with some missing. The sample shows around 30,000 clones, roughly 89% of them seen only once. Overall study results and limits: Some of the lowest clonal expansion was seen in partial responders at 0.1-3.0 mg/kg.

The CDR3 totals 16 residues. Germline CDR1 is SGHDT and CDR2 is YYEEEE. With 1 base clipped from V and 5 bases from J, the junction kept 8 bases outside the gene matches. This clonotype was obtained from an adult with an advanced solid tumor such as melanoma, head and neck, liver or kidney cancer. Sequenced material: CD4+ or CD8+ T cells sorted from blood, taken in a trial of the OX40 agonist ivuxolimab. The rearrangement uses TRBV5-6 and TRBJ2-7, with 11 bases lining up with TRBD2. The CDR3, as DNA: TGTGCCAGCAGCTTGACCCCTAGCGGGGGGTTCGACGAGCAGTACTTC. Translating gives CASSLTPSGGFDEQYF.